This is a list of T cell receptor beta chains from one sample in a study of response to subunit inactivated influenza vaccine. TCRdb processed the RT-PCR reads anew with MiXCR; each CDR3 protein has one entry. The sample lists about 500,000 distinct CDR3 sequences; 16% were seen once. The specimen comprised CD4+ T cells sorted from PBMCs, sampled less than 30 months after vaccination. The source of these receptors is a man between 50 and 75 years old who received an inactivated influenza vaccine. The CDR3 runs from the conserved cysteine through the conserved F or W. The D gene is left open where the match is weak.

D gene,V gene,J gene,CDR3 length,CDR3 protein
-,TRBV4-1,TRBJ1-5,14,CASSQDSLGQPQHF
-,TRBV28,TRBJ1-2,13,CASIGLPDYGYTF
TRBD2,TRBV28,TRBJ2-7,16,CASRPPGLGGSYEQYF
-,TRBV12-3/TRBV12-4,TRBJ2-1,13,CASNNQGWNEQFF
TRBD2,TRBV20-1,TRBJ2-1,17,CCARSGLAGRSYNEQFF
TRBD1,TRBV12-3/TRBV12-4,TRBJ1-1,15,CASTPYLTGGLEAFF
-,TRBV6-1,TRBJ2-7,14,CASSQTAKTYEQYF
-,TRBV3-1,TRBJ2-7,14,CASSQVPSAGEQYF
-,TRBV12-3/TRBV12-4,TRBJ2-5,13,CASKAANQETQYF
TRBD1,TRBV20-1,TRBJ2-7,14,CSAGDRIYSYEQYF
-,TRBV28,TRBJ2-1,15,CASSFLREDPNEQFF